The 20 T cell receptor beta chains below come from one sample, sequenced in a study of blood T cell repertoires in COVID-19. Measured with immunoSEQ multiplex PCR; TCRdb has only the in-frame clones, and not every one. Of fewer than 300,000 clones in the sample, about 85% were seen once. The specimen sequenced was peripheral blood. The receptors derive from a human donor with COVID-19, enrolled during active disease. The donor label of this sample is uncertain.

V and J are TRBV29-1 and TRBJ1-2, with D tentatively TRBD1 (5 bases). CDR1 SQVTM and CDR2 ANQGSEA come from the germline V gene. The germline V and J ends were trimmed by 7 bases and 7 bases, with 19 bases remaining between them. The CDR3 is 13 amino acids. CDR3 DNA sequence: TGCAGCGGGGGGGTTGAAGGGAGGTCTGGCTACACCTTC. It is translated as CSGGVEGRSGYTF.

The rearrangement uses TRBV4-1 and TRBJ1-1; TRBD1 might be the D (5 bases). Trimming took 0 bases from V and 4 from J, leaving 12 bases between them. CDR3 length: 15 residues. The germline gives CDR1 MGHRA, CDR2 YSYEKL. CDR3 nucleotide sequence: TGCGCCAGCAGCCAAGATAGTAGAAGGGGCACTGAAGCTTTCTTT. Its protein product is CASSQDSRRGTEAFF.

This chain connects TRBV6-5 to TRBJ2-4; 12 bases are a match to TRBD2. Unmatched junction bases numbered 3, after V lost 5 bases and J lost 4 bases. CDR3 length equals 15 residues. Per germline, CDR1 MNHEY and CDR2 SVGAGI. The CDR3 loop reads CASSHLAGGKNIQYF. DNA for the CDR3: TGTGCCAGCAGTCACCTAGCGGGAGGGAAAAACATTCAGTACTTC.

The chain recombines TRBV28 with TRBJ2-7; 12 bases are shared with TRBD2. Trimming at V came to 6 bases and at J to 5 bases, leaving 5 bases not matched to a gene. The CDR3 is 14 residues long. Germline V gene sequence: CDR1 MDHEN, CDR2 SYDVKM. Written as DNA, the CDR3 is TGTGCCAGCAGACCCGGACTAGCGGGAAACGAGCAGTACTTC. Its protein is CASRPGLAGNEQYF.

The chain's CDR3 is CASSGYRFPYNSPLHF. The DNA for the CDR3 is TGTGCCAGCAGCGGGTACAGGTTTCCCTATAATTCACCCCTCCACTTT. This chain joins TRBV5-6 and TRBJ1-6, with D perhaps matching TRBD1 (5 bases). The V end lost 4 bases, the J end lost 2 bases, and 13 bases lay between the germline ends. This CDR3 region has 16 residues. Per germline, CDR1 SGHDT and CDR2 YYEEEE.

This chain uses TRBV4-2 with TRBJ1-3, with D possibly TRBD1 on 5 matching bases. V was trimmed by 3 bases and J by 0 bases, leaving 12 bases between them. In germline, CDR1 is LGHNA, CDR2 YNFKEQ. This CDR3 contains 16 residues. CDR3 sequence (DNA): TGTGCCAGCAGCCAGGCTGGACAAGTCTCTGGAAACACCATATATTTT. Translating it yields CASSQAGQVSGNTIYF.

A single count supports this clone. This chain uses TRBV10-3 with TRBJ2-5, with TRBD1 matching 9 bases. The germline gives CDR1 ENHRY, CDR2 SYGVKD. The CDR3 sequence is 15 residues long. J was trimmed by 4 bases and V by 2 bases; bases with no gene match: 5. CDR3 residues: CAISERNRGLETQYF. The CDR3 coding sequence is TGTGCCATCAGTGAGCGGAACAGGGGGCTAGAGACCCAGTACTTC.

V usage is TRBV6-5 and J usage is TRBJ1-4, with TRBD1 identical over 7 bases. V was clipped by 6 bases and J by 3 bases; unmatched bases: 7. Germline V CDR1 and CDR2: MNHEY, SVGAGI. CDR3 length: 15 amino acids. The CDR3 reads CASRDTGEANEKLFF. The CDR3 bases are TGTGCCAGCAGGGACACAGGGGAAGCTAATGAAAAACTGTTTTTT.

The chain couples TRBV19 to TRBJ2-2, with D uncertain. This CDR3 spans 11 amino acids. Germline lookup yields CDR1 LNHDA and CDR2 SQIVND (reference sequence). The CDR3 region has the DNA TGTGCTAGCAGAAACACCGGGGAGCTGTTTTTT. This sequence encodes CASRNTGELFF. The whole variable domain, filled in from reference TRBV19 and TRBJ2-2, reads DGGITQSPKYLFRKEGQNVTLSCEQNLNHDAMYWYRQDPGQGLRLIYYSQIVNDFQKGDIAEGYSVSREKKESFPLTVTSAQKNPTAFYLCASRNTGELFFGEGSRLTVL.

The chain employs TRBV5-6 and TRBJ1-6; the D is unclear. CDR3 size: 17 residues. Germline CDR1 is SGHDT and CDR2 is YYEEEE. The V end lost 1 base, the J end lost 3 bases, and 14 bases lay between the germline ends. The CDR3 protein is CASSLLGLQSYNSPLHF. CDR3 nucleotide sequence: TGTGCCAGCAGCTTGCTGGGCCTCCAAAGCTATAATTCACCCCTCCACTTT.

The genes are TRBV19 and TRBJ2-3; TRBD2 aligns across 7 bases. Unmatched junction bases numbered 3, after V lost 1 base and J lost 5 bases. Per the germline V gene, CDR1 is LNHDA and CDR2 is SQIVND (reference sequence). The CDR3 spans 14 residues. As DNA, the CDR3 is TGTGCCAGTAGTATAGGGCGGGAGATAGATACGCAGTATTTT. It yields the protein CASSIGREIDTQYF. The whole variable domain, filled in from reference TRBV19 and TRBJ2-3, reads DGGITQSPKYLFRKEGQNVTLSCEQNLNHDAMYWYRQDPGQGLRLIYYSQIVNDFQKGDIAEGYSVSREKKESFPLTVTSAQKNPTAFYLCASSIGREIDTQYFGPGTRLTVL.

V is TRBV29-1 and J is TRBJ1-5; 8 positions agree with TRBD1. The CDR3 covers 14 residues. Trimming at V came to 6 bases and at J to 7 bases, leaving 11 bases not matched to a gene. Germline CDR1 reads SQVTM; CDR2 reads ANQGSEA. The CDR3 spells CSVQPGQGGQPQHF. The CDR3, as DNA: TGCAGCGTCCAACCCGGACAGGGAGGACAGCCCCAGCATTTT.

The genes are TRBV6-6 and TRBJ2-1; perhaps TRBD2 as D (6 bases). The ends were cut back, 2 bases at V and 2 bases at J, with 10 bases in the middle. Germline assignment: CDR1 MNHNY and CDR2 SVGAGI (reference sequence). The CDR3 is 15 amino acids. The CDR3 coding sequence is TGTGCCAGCAGTTACGGGCGGGGAACCTACAATGAGCAGTTCTTC. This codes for CASSYGRGTYNEQFF.

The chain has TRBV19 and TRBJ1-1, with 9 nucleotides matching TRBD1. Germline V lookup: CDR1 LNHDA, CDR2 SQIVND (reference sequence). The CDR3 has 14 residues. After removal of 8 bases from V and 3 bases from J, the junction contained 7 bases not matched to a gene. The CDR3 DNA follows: TGTGCCAGTCTCAGGGACAGGGAGGACACTGAAGCTTTCTTT. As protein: CASLRDREDTEAFF. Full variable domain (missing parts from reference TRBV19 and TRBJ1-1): DGGITQSPKYLFRKEGQNVTLSCEQNLNHDAMYWYRQDPGQGLRLIYYSQIVNDFQKGDIAEGYSVSREKKESFPLTVTSAQKNPTAFYLCASLRDREDTEAFFGQGTRLTVV.

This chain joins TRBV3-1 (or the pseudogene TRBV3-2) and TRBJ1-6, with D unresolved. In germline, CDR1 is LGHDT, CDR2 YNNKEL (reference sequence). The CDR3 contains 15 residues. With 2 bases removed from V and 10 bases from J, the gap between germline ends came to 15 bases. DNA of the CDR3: TGTGCCAGCAGCCAATCTATGGACGGGAGGTCACCCCTCCACTTT. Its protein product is CASSQSMDGRSPLHF.

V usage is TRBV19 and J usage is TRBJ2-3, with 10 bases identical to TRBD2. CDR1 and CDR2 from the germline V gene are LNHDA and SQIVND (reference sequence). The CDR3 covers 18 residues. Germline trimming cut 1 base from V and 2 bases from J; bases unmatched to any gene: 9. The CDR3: CASSIGTGTSVTTDTQYF. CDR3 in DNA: TGTGCCAGTAGTATAGGAACCGGGACTAGCGTTACCACAGATACGCAGTATTTT.

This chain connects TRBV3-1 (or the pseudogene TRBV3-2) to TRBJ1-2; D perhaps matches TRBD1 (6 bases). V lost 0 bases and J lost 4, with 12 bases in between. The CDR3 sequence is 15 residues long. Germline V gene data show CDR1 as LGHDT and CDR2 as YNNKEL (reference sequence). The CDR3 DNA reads TGTGCCAGCAGCCAAGAATCAGGGGACCTCTATGGCTACACCTTC. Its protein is CASSQESGDLYGYTF.

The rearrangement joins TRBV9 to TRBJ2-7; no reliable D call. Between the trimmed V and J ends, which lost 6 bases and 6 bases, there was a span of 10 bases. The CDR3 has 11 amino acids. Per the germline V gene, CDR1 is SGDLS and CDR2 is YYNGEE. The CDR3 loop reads CASNRVSEQYF. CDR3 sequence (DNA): TGTGCCAGCAACCGGGTTTCCGAGCAGTACTTC.

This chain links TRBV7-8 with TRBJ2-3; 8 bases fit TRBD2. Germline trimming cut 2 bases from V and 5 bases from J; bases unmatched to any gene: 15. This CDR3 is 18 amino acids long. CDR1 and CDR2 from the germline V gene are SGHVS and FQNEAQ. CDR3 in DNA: TGTGCCAGCAGCTTACCGAGAGTCAGCGGGAGCAGAGGAGATACGCAGTATTTT. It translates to CASSLPRVSGSRGDTQYF.

The CDR3 DNA is TGTGCCAGCAGTGCTAGCCCGCAGAACACCGGGGAGCTGTTTTTT. The encoded protein is CASSASPQNTGELFF. The chain links TRBV6-4 to TRBJ2-2; perhaps TRBD2 as D (5 bases). Trimming removed 4 bases from V and 1 base from J, with 10 bases in between. Germline V gives CDR1 MRHNA, CDR2 SNTAGT. This CDR3 has 15 residues.